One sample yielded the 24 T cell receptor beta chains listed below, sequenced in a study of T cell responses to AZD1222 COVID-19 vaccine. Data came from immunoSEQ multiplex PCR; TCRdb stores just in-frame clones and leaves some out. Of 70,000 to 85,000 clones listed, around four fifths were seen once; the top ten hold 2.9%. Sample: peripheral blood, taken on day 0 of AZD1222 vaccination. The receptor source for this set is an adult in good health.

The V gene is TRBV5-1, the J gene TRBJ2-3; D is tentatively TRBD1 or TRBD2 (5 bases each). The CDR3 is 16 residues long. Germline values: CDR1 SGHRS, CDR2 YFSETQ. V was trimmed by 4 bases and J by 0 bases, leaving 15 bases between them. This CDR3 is CASSLEGRPSTDTQYF. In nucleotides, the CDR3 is TGCGCCAGCAGCCTCGAGGGGCGCCCTAGCACAGATACGCAGTATTTT.

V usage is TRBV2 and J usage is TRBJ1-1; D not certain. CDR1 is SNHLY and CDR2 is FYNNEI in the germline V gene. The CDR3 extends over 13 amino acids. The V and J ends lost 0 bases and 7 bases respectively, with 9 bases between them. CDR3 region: CASSEASSGEAFF. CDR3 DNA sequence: TGTGCCAGCAGTGAAGCATCGTCTGGTGAAGCTTTCTTT.

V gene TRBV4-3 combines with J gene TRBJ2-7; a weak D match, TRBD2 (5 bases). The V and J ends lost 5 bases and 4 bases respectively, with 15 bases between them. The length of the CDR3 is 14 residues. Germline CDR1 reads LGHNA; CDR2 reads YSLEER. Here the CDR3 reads CASSAGPSGYEQYF. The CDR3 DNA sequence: TGCGCCAGCAGCGCCGGGCCGTCGGGATACGAGCAGTACTTC.

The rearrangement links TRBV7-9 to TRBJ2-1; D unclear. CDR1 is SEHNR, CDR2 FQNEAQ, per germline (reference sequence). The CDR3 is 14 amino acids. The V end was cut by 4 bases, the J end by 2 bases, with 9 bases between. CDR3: CASSSMLAYNEQFF. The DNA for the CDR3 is TGTGCCAGCAGCTCGATGCTCGCCTACAATGAGCAGTTCTTC.

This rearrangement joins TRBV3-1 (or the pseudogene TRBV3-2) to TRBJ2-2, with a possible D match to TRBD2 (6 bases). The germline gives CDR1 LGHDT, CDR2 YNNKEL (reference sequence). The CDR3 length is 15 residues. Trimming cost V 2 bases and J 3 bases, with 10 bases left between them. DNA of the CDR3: TGTGCCAGCAGCCAACCTTGGGGGGACACCGGGGAGCTGTTTTTT. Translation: CASSQPWGDTGELFF.

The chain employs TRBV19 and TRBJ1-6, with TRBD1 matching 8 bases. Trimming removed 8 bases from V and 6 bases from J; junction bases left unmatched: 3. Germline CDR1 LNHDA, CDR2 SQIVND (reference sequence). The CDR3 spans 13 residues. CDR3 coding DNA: TGTGCCAGTTCGACAGGGGCTAATTCACCCCTCCACTTT. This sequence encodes CASSTGANSPLHF.

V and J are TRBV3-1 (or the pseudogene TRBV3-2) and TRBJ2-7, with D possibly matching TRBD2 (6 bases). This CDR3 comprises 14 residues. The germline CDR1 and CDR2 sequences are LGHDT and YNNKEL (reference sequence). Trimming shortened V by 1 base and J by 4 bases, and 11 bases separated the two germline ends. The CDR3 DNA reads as TGTGCCAGCAGCCAAGGACGGGGGTCTTACGAGCAGTACTTC. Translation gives CASSQGRGSYEQYF.

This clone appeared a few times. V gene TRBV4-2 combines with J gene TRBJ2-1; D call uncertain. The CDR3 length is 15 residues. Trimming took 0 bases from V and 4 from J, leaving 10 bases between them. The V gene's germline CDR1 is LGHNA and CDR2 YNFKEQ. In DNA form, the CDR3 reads TGTGCCAGCAGCCAAGAAGTATGGAGTTACAATGAGCAGTTCTTC. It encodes CASSQEVWSYNEQFF.

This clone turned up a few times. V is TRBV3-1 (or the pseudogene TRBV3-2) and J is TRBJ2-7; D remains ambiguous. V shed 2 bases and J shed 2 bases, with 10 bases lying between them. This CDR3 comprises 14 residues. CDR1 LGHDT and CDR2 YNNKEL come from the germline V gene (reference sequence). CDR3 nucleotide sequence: TGTGCCAGCAGCCAATCCAATCTTGCCTACGAGCAGTACTTC. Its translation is CASSQSNLAYEQYF.

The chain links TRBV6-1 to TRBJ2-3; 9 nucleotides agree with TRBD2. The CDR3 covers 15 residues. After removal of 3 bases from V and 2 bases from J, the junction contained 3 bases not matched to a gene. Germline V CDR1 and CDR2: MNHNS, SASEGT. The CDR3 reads CASSEIAGATDTQYF. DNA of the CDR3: TGTGCCAGCAGTGAGATAGCGGGGGCCACAGATACGCAGTATTTT.

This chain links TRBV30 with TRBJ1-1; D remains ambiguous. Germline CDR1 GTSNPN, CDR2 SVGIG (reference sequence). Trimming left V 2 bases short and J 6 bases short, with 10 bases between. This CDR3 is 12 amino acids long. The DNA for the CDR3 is TGTGCCTGGAGTTCAGGTAACCCTGAAGCTTTCTTT. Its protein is CAWSSGNPEAFF.

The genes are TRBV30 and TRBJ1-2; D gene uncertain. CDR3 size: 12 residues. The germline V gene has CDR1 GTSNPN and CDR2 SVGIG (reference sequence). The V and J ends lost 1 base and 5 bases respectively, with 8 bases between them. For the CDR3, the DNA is TGTGCCTGGAGTGCGCGCGATTATGGCTACACCTTC. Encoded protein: CAWSARDYGYTF.

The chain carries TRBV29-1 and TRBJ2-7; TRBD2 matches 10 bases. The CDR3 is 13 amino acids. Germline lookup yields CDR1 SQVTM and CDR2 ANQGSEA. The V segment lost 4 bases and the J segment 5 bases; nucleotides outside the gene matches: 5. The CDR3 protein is CSVAGTSVHEQYF. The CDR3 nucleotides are TGCAGCGTTGCCGGGACTAGCGTCCACGAGCAGTACTTC.

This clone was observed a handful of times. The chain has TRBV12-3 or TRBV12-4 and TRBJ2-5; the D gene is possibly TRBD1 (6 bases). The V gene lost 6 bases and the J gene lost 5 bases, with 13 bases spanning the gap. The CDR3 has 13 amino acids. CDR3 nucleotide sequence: TGTGCCAGCAGCTCCGCCAGGGGCGAGACCCAGTACTTC. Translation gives CASSSARGETQYF.

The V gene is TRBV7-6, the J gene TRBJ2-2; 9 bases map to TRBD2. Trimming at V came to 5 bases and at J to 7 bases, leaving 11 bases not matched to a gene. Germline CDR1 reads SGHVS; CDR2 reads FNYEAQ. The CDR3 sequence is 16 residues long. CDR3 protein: CASSQRSSGDGGELFF. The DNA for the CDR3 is TGTGCCAGCAGCCAGCGTTCTAGCGGGGATGGCGGGGAGCTGTTTTTT.

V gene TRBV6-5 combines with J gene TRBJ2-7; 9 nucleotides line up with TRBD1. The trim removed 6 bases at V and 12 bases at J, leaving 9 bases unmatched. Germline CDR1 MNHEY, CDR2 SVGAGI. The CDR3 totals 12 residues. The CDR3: CASSNVGQGPYF. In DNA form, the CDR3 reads TGTGCCAGCAGCAATGTTGGACAGGGGCCGTACTTC.

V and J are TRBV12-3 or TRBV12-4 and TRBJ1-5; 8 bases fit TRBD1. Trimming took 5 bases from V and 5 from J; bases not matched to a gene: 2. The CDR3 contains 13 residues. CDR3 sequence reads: CASSRTGHQPQHF. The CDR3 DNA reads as TGTGCCAGCAGTAGGACAGGGCATCAGCCCCAGCATTTT.

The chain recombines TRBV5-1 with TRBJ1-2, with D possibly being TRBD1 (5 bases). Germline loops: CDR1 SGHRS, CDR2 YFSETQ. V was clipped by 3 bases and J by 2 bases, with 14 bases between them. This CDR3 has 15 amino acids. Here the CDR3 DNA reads TGCGCCAGCAGCTCCTACGAGGGGCTGAACTATGGCTACACCTTC. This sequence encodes CASSSYEGLNYGYTF.

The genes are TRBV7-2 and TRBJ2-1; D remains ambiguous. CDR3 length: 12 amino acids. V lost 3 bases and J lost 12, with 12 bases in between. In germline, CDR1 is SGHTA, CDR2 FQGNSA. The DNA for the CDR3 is TGTGCCAGCAGCTTCTCGACTGGGTGGCAGTTCTTC. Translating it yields CASSFSTGWQFF.

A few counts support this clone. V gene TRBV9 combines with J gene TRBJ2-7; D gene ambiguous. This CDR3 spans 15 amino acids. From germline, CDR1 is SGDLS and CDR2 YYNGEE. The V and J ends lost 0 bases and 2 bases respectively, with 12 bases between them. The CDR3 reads CASSVDALAAYEQYF. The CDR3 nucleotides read TGTGCCAGCAGCGTAGACGCGTTGGCGGCCTACGAGCAGTACTTC.

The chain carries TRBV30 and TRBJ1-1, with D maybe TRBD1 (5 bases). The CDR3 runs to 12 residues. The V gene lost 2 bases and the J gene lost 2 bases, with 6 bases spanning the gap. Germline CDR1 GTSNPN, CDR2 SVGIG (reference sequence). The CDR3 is CAWSWGNTEAFF. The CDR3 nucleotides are TGTGCCTGGAGTTGGGGCAACACTGAAGCTTTCTTT.

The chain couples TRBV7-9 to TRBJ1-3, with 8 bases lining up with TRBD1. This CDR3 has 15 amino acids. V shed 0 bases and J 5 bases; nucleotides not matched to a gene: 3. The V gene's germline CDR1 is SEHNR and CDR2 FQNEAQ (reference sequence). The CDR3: CASSLAQGVRNTIYF. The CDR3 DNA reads TGTGCCAGCAGCTTAGCACAGGGGGTCCGAAACACCATATATTTT.

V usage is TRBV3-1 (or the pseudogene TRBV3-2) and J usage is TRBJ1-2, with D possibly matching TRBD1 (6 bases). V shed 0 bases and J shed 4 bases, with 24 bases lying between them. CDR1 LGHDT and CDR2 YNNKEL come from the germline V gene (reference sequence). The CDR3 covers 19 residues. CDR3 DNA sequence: TGTGCCAGCAGCCAAGATGGGGCTGTCGGGCAGGGGCTTTTCTATGGCTACACCTTC. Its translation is CASSQDGAVGQGLFYGYTF.

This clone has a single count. The chain's CDR3 is CASSRRLAGVPGELFF. The CDR3 coding sequence is TGTGCCAGCAGCCGCCGCCTAGCGGGGGTTCCCGGGGAGCTGTTTTTT. The chain has TRBV5-8 and TRBJ2-2; TRBD2 matches 10 bases. The V gene's germline CDR1 is SGHTS and CDR2 YDEGEE. The V and J ends lost 4 bases and 6 bases, in that order; junction bases with no gene match: 9. The CDR3 spans 16 residues.